The entry that follows covers one T cell receptor beta chain sequence. The target antigen is unknown. TCRdb analysed the 5' RACE reads with MiXCR anew, one entry per CDR3 protein. This table holds 400,000 to 550,000 distinct CDR3 sequences, 22% found once. These data come from a study of identical twins. CDR1 and CDR2 from the germline V gene are DFQATT and SNEGSKA (reference sequence). The CDR3 spans 13 residues. The V and J ends lost 6 bases and 9 bases, in that order; junction bases with no gene match: 3. Findings of the study overall: Beta clonotypes that were abundant in cord blood contained fewer insertions, a pattern absent from memory repertoires.

The sample also formed part of further work on T cells expressing NK-cell markers. That investigation notes: Questions lingered over whether expanded NKG2C+ T cell clones were HCMV-specific.

This receptor was taken from a woman between 18 and 29 years old in good health. Sample: CD4+ T cells sorted from blood. V and J are TRBV20-1 and TRBJ2-1; 15 bases are a match to TRBD2. The CDR3 loop is CSAGLAGGREQFF. The CDR3 DNA follows: TGCAGTGCAGGACTAGCGGGAGGGCGTGAGCAGTTCTTC.